This is a list of T cell receptor beta chains from one sample in a study of blood T cell repertoires in COVID-19. The table came from immunoSEQ multiplex PCR; TCRdb's copy has only in-frame clones and leaves some out. The sample shows about 440,000 clones, about 91% of them seen only once. The specimen was peripheral blood. These receptors were obtained from a woman aged 50 to 65 with COVID-19, enrolled during active disease. Both conserved end residues are part of each CDR3.

v_call,j_call,cdr3_aa
TRBV4-1,TRBJ2-5,CASSQDGQGAWETQYF
TRBV19,TRBJ2-1,CASSIGSRGRLINEQFF
TRBV27,TRBJ2-2,CASSPRIQGNTGELFF
TRBV10-3,TRBJ1-2,CAISLQGATNYGYTF
TRBV19,TRBJ1-1,CASSGSRQGASTEAFF
TRBV30,TRBJ1-1,CAWGQFMNTEAFF
TRBV12-3/TRBV12-4,TRBJ2-3,CACSGGSDTQYF
TRBV6-5,TRBJ2-7,CASSYDGTGGPYEQYF
TRBV4-2,TRBJ2-2,CASSPRSGSGGAIGELFF
TRBV10-3,TRBJ1-2,CAIRRQGADYGYTF
TRBV28,TRBJ1-2,CASSSLGGGPDDYTF
TRBV19,TRBJ1-2,CASNRGRGYTF
TRBV18,TRBJ2-3,CASSAGTTGADTQYF
TRBV5-1,TRBJ1-6,CASSLEGQGSSYNSPLHF
TRBV7-6,TRBJ2-5,CASSRTGDRETQYF
TRBV25-1,TRBJ2-7,CASSERGGEQYF
TRBV27,TRBJ2-1,CASSSLAGGYNEQFF
TRBV30,TRBJ1-1,CAWSQLDTNTEAFF
TRBV13,TRBJ1-2,CASSKTTGNYGYTF
TRBV24-1,TRBJ1-2,CATSDTRDRGNYGYTF
TRBV28,TRBJ1-2,CAITDRNNGYTF
TRBV5-1,TRBJ1-1,CASSLAFPGNTEAFF
TRBV30,TRBJ1-2,CAWSVGQGHGYTF
TRBV5-6,TRBJ2-7,CASSYRWANYEQYF
TRBV27,TRBJ2-7,CASSLTGSYEQYF
TRBV5-1,TRBJ1-1,CASSLEGDRGTEAFF
TRBV24-1,TRBJ1-2,CATSDWGGHYTF
TRBV18,TRBJ1-1,CASSPGWNTEAFF
TRBV12-3/TRBV12-4,TRBJ1-2,CASRPGSGGYTF
TRBV3-1/TRBV3-2,TRBJ2-3,CASSQFPRAGLTDTQYF
TRBV6-5,TRBJ2-4,CASSYPQADIQYF
TRBV7-9,TRBJ1-1,CASSSEANTEAFF
TRBV15,TRBJ1-1,CATSSDRVSEAFF